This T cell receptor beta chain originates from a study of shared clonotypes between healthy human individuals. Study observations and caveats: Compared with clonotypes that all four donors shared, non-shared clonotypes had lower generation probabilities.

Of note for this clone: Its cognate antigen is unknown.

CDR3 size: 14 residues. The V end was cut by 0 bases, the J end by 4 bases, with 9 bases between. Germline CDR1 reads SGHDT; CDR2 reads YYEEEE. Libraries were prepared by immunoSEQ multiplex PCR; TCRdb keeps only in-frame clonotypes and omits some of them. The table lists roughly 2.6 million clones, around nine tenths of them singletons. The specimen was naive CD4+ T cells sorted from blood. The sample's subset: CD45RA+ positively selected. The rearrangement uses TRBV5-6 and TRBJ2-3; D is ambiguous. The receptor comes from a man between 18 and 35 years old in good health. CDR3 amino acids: CASSLAWAPDTQYF. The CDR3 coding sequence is TGTGCCAGCAGCTTGGCCTGGGCGCCAGATACGCAGTATTTT.